Following are 20 T cell receptor beta chains from one sample sequenced in a study of STAT5B mutations in CD4+ large granular lymphocyte leukemia. Produced via immunoSEQ multiplex PCR; TCRdb's table is partial and in-frame only. The profile shows roughly 32,000 clones, 75% to 85% of them singletons. Specimen: CD4+ T cells from blood buffy coats. The receptors come from a human donor in good health.

V is TRBV2 and J is TRBJ1-5, with D tentatively TRBD1 (6 bases). The CDR3 is made up of 17 amino acids. The germline V gene encodes CDR1 SNHLY and CDR2 FYNNEI. Deletions cut 3 bases from V and 0 bases from J, with 15 bases between. The CDR3 DNA reads as TGTGCCAGCAGTGATCGGGGGGCTGAAGATAGCAATCAGCCCCAGCATTTT. The encoded protein is CASSDRGAEDSNQPQHF. Complete variable domain (other parts from reference TRBV2 and TRBJ1-5): EPEVTQTPSHQVTQMGQEVILRCVPISNHLYFYWYRQILGQKVEFLVSFYNNEISEKSEIFDDQFSVERPDGSNFTLKIRSTKLEDSAMYFCASSDRGAEDSNQPQHFGDGTRLSIL.

The V gene is TRBV9, the J gene TRBJ2-7; 10 nucleotides agree with TRBD1. The CDR3 totals 14 residues. Germline CDR1 is SGDLS and CDR2 is YYNGEE. Losses at the gene ends were 6 bases for V and 5 bases for J; bases not matched to a gene: 8. CDR3 nucleotides: TGTGCCAGCACCCAGGGGGGACAGGGGAACGAGCAGTACTTC. It is translated as CASTQGGQGNEQYF.

The CDR3 region has the DNA TGTGCCAGCAGATCCCCCCGGGGCAAATCTGAAGCTTTCTTT. Amino acids: CASRSPRGKSEAFF. V and J are TRBV6-5 and TRBJ1-1, with D perhaps matching TRBD1 (5 bases). This CDR3 spans 14 amino acids. V was clipped by 6 bases and J by 6 bases, with 17 bases between them. Germline CDR1 is MNHEY and CDR2 is SVGAGI.

This rearrangement joins TRBV6-4 to TRBJ2-1, with unresolved D. The germline V and J ends were trimmed by 4 bases and 7 bases, with 11 bases remaining between them. There are 13 residues in the CDR3. Germline V gene lookup returns CDR1 MRHNA and CDR2 SNTAGT. The CDR3 DNA is TGTGCCAGCAGTGGTACCCTGGGGAATGAGCAGTTCTTC. Its protein is CASSGTLGNEQFF.

This clone has only a few counts. The rearrangement joins TRBV4-2 to TRBJ2-2; 8 bases match TRBD1. Germline CDR1 is LGHNA and CDR2 is YNFKEQ. V was clipped by 2 bases and J by 2 bases; unmatched bases: 4. The CDR3 extends over 16 amino acids. DNA of the CDR3: TGTGCCAGCAGCCAACCCGGACAGGGAAACACCGGGGAGCTGTTTTTT. Translation gives CASSQPGQGNTGELFF.

The J gene is TRBJ1-3, the V gene TRBV5-1; unclear D gene. Trimming cost V 0 bases and J 0 bases, with 7 bases left between them. CDR1 and CDR2 (germline): SGHRS, YFSETQ. The CDR3 length is 15 residues. Written as DNA, the CDR3 is TGCGCCAGCAGCTTGGTAGCTGACTCTGGAAACACCATATATTTT. This sequence encodes CASSLVADSGNTIYF. Variable domain in full (rest from reference TRBV5-1 and TRBJ1-3): KAGVTQTPRYLIKTRGQQVTLSCSPISGHRSVSWYQQTPGQGLQFLFEYFSETQRNKGNFPGRFSGRQFSNSRSEMNVSTLELGDSALYLCASSLVADSGNTIYFGEGSWLTVV.

This chain connects TRBV5-1 to TRBJ2-1, with 8 bases fitting TRBD1. This CDR3 has 15 amino acids. CDR1 SGHRS and CDR2 YFSETQ come from the germline V gene. After removal of 0 bases from V and 5 bases from J, the junction contained 4 bases not matched to a gene. The CDR3 region has the DNA TGCGCCAGCAGCTTGGCGGGACAGGAGAACAATGAGCAGTTCTTC. It is translated as CASSLAGQENNEQFF.

The chain is built from TRBV19 and TRBJ2-1; 9 bases agree with TRBD2. J lost 7 bases, V lost 10 bases, and 11 bases had no gene match. Germline loops: CDR1 LNHDA, CDR2 SQIVND (reference sequence). This CDR3 has 14 amino acids. CDR3 DNA sequence: TGTGCCATTGACGCGCGGGAGGGCGGAAATGAGCAGTTCTTC. This codes for CAIDAREGGNEQFF.

The genes are TRBV5-1 and TRBJ2-5; possibly TRBD2 for D (6 bases). Germline V gene data show CDR1 as SGHRS and CDR2 as YFSETQ. The CDR3 runs to 15 residues. Trimming stripped 4 bases from V and 2 bases from J, with 15 bases between. The CDR3 protein is CASSPGGIAQETQYF. CDR3 coding DNA: TGCGCCAGCAGCCCCGGAGGGATTGCTCAAGAGACCCAGTACTTC.

This chain uses TRBV5-1 with TRBJ2-3, with TRBD2 matching 11 bases. This CDR3 has 14 amino acids. The ends lost 6 bases at V and 1 base at J; junction bases unmatched: 1. Germline assignment: CDR1 SGHRS and CDR2 YFSETQ. The DNA for the CDR3 is TGCGCCAGCAAGACTAGCGGGGGCACAGATACGCAGTATTTT. Translation: CASKTSGGTDTQYF.

The chain couples TRBV2 to TRBJ2-7; TRBD1 aligns across 9 bases. The trim removed 3 bases at V and 1 base at J, leaving 1 base unmatched. Germline lookup yields CDR1 SNHLY and CDR2 FYNNEI. CDR3 length equals 14 residues. The CDR3, as DNA: TGTGCCAGCAGTGAGGGGACAGGGTCCTACGAGCAGTACTTC. Translated: CASSEGTGSYEQYF.

The genes are TRBV5-1 and TRBJ2-3; TRBD2 matches 7 bases. V was clipped by 0 bases and J by 7 bases; unmatched bases: 5. The CDR3 is 14 residues long. CDR1 SGHRS and CDR2 YFSETQ come from the germline V gene. The CDR3 sequence: CASSLEWGGNTQYF. For the CDR3, the DNA is TGCGCCAGCAGCTTGGAGTGGGGAGGGAATACGCAGTATTTT.

The V and J genes are TRBV9 and TRBJ1-1; TRBD1 agrees at 8 bases. The CDR3 is made up of 15 amino acids. CDR1 is SGDLS, CDR2 YYNGEE, per germline. The ends lost 2 bases at V and 1 base at J; junction bases unmatched: 4. In DNA, the CDR3 is TGTGCCAGCAGCGTTTATGGACAGGGGAACACTGAAGCTTTCTTT. Translation gives CASSVYGQGNTEAFF.

The chain joins TRBV18 to TRBJ1-1; D is unresolved. Germline CDR1 reads KGHSH; CDR2 reads LQKENI. This CDR3 spans 13 amino acids. With 2 bases removed from V and 3 bases from J, the gap between germline ends came to 7 bases. CDR3 in DNA: TGTGCCAGCTCACCAGTCAGTTACACTGAAGCTTTCTTT. Translated, it gives CASSPVSYTEAFF. The full variable domain, completed using reference TRBV18 and TRBJ1-1, is NAGVMQNPRHLVRRRGQEARLRCSPMKGHSHVYWYRQLPEEGLKFMVYLQKENIIDESGMPKERFSAEFPKEGPSILRIQQVVRGDSAAYFCASSPVSYTEAFFGQGTRLTVV.

The chain links TRBV6-1 to TRBJ2-3; D is perhaps TRBD2 (5 bases). Between the trimmed V and J ends, which lost 2 bases and 0 bases, there was a span of 18 bases. Germline CDR1 reads MNHNS; CDR2 reads SASEGT. CDR3 size: 18 residues. The CDR3 protein is CASSESGSTGRSTDTQYF. CDR3 nucleotides: TGTGCCAGCAGTGAATCGGGGTCGACCGGCCGGAGCACAGATACGCAGTATTTT.

The CDR3: CASSVDQGPYEQYF. The CDR3 DNA reads as TGTGCCAGCAGCGTAGATCAGGGGCCCTACGAGCAGTACTTC. The V gene is TRBV9, the J gene TRBJ2-7, with a weak D call TRBD1 (6 bases). Germline loops: CDR1 SGDLS, CDR2 YYNGEE. The CDR3 has 14 residues. V lost 0 bases and J 2 bases, leaving 9 bases between the germline ends.

V gene TRBV5-6 combines with J gene TRBJ1-2; D gene uncertain. Trimming cost V 0 bases and J 3 bases, with 12 bases left between them. Germline assignment: CDR1 SGHDT and CDR2 YYEEEE. The CDR3 spans 15 residues. CDR3 in amino acids: CASSLGRGFYYGYTF. As DNA, the CDR3 is TGTGCCAGCAGCTTGGGTCGAGGATTTTACTATGGCTACACCTTC.

J is TRBJ2-7 and V is TRBV4-3; the D is unclear. CDR3 length equals 13 residues. Germline CDR1 LGHNA, CDR2 YSLEER. V lost 4 bases and J lost 6, with 13 bases in between. The CDR3 reads CASSRQVGSEQYF. CDR3 nucleotides: TGCGCCAGCAGCCGCCAGGTCGGATCCGAGCAGTACTTC.

V usage is TRBV5-1 and J usage is TRBJ2-7; 11 nucleotides match TRBD1. Germline CDR1 is SGHRS and CDR2 is YFSETQ. The CDR3 is 16 amino acids. V was clipped by 4 bases and J by 0 bases; unmatched bases: 6. CDR3 bases: TGCGCCAGCAGCCGGACAGGGGGCCCTTTCTCCTACGAGCAGTACTTC. Amino acids: CASSRTGGPFSYEQYF. The full variable domain, in which reference TRBV5-1 and TRBJ2-7 provide the parts outside the CDR3, is KAGVTQTPRYLIKTRGQQVTLSCSPISGHRSVSWYQQTPGQGLQFLFEYFSETQRNKGNFPGRFSGRQFSNSRSEMNVSTLELGDSALYLCASSRTGGPFSYEQYFGPGTRLTVT.

This clone was observed a handful of times. The chain uses TRBV9 and TRBJ2-2; a weak D match, TRBD2 (5 bases). Germline CDR1 is SGDLS and CDR2 is YYNGEE. There are 12 residues in the CDR3. Deletions cut 10 bases from V and 7 bases from J, with 14 bases between. The CDR3 DNA is TGTGCCGATGGGAGTTATCACGGGGAGCTGTTTTTT. This gives the protein CADGSYHGELFF.